This T cell receptor beta chain was sequenced during a study of T cell changes during pregnancy in multiple sclerosis. The CDR3 extends over 16 amino acids. Unmatched junction bases numbered 10, after V lost 1 base and J lost 5 bases. CDR1 is SGHRS and CDR2 is YFSETQ in the germline V gene. The data were produced by immunoSEQ multiplex PCR, yet TCRdb's version contains in-frame clones alone and is incomplete. Among 90,000 to 95,000 clones listed, 75% to 95% were seen once. V gene TRBV5-1 combines with J gene TRBJ1-1; 8 bases are a match to TRBD1. Source: peripheral blood, taken before pregnancy. The TCR originated in a female donor with multiple sclerosis, enrolled in a pregnancy study. This chain's CDR3 is CASSLMASRGRTEAFF. As DNA, the CDR3 is TGCGCCAGCAGCTTGATGGCTAGCAGGGGGCGGACTGAAGCTTTCTTT.